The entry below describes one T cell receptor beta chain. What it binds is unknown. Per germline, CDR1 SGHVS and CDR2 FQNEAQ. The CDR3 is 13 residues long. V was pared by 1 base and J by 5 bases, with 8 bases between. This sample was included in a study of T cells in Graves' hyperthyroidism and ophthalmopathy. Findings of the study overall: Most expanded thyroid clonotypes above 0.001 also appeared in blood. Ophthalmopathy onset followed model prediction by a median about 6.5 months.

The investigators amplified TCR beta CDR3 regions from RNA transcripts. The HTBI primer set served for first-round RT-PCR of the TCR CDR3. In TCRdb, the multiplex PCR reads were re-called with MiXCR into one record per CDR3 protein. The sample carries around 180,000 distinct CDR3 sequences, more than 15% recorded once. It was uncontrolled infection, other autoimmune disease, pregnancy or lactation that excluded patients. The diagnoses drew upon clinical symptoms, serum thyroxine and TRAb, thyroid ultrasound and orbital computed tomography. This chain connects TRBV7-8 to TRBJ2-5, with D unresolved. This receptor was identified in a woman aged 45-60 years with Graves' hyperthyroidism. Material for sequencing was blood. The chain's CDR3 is CASSLVQSETQYF. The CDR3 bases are TGTGCCAGCAGCTTAGTCCAGAGCGAGACCCAGTACTTC.